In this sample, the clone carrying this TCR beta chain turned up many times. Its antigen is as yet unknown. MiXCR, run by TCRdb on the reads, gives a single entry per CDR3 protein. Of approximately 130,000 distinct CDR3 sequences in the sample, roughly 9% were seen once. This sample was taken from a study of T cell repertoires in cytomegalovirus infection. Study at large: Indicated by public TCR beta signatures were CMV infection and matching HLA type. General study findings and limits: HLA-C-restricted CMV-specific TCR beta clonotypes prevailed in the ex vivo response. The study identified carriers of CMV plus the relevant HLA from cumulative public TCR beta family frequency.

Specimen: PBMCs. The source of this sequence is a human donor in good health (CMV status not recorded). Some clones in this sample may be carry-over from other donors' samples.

Here the CDR3 DNA reads TGTGCCACCAGCAGAGACGGACAGGGGGACACTGAAGCTTTCTTT. Residues: CATSRDGQGDTEAFF. The chain joins TRBV15 to TRBJ1-1, with 10 bases fitting TRBD1. Germline V gives CDR1 LNHNV, CDR2 YYDKDF (reference sequence). The CDR3 is 15 residues long. V was pared by 0 bases and J by 3 bases, with 1 base of the junction left unmatched.